This TCR beta chain emerged from a study of blood T cell repertoires in COVID-19. Study-wide context: Material from acute and convalescent COVID-19 was sourced from the United States, Italy and Spain. In each case, the material was cDNA or gDNA derived from T cells, B-cell-depleted T cells, or PBMCs.

In the original analysis: Scientists estimated how many nucleated cells there were by amplifying reference gene primers. Using immunoSEQ multiplex PCR, the repertoire was profiled, and TCRdb retains in-frame clones only, with some absent. V and J calls and clone size are as listed in that table; D and trimming were resolved from the DNA. The sample includes some 150,000 clones, roughly 86% of them seen just once. This clone appeared once. V was shortened by 0 bases and J by 0 bases, with 9 bases between the two germline ends. Germline V gives CDR1 LNHNV, CDR2 YYDKDF (reference sequence). The CDR3 is 16 amino acids.

This receptor was identified in a man in his fifties with active or convalescent COVID-19. What was sequenced was peripheral blood. V and J are TRBV15 and TRBJ2-1; D not certain. Written as DNA, the CDR3 is TGTGCCACCAGCAGAGAACGGCCGGGCTCCTACAATGAGCAGTTCTTC. This sequence encodes CATSRERPGSYNEQFF.